A selection of T cell receptor beta chains follows, all from one sample in a study of technical replicates of blood from a few donors. Assay used: immunoSEQ multiplex PCR; TCRdb lists only in-frame clones, some missing. The sample contains 55,000 to 85,000 clones, around 97% of which appear only once. The sample comprised T cells isolated from PBMCs. Every receptor here comes from a human donor in good health. The CDR3 runs from the conserved cysteine through the conserved F or W. Rows may omit the clone size; those that give it use once, few, many or a size class.

j_gene,abundance,v_gene,CDR3aa
TRBJ1-4,few,TRBV19,CASSMGTGSNEKLFF
TRBJ1-5,.,TRBV7-2,CASSPAVNQPQHF
TRBJ2-5,.,TRBV4-1,CASSQDSTRNQETQYF
TRBJ2-5,.,TRBV10-3,CAISVAGGETQYF
TRBJ2-2,.,TRBV9,CASSGNTQGVLGELFF
TRBJ2-7,.,TRBV7-6,CASSLSQGVGQYF
TRBJ2-1,.,TRBV13,CASSDRDRGNEQFF
TRBJ1-5,.,TRBV13,CASSLFGTGSQPQHF
TRBJ1-5,.,TRBV27,CASSTVNQPQHF
TRBJ2-2,.,TRBV7-8,CASSLRLAGVTGELFF
TRBJ1-2,.,TRBV30,CAWNRGRVYGYTF
TRBJ2-1,.,TRBV5-4,CASSGEGLVLDEQFF
TRBJ1-2,.,TRBV25-1,CASSEPGQGGSGYTF
TRBJ2-7,.,TRBV28,CASSSGSGGSYEQYF
TRBJ2-7,.,TRBV2,CATEGRKYF
TRBJ1-4,.,TRBV6-5,CASRDSGGDNEKLFF
TRBJ2-7,.,TRBV7-6,CASSLRVASRDYEQYF
TRBJ1-5,.,TRBV7-2,CASSPGLNSNQPQHF
TRBJ1-2,.,TRBV9,CASSVEGRGNYGYTF
TRBJ1-3,.,TRBV18,CASSPYYGTGVENTIYF
TRBJ2-2,.,TRBV28,CASTFGGELFF
TRBJ2-5,.,TRBV28,CASSLGSGSGTQYF
TRBJ2-3,.,TRBV6-1,CASSVLTDTQYF
TRBJ2-3,.,TRBV7-9,CASSLAGQEVGDTQYF
TRBJ2-7,.,TRBV4-1,CASSQPGSYEQYF
TRBJ1-2,.,TRBV4-1,CASSQDTPGYGYTF
TRBJ1-2,.,TRBV4-1,CASSQDPLLTGAAYGYTF
TRBJ2-7,.,TRBV6-1,CASIEQEQYF
TRBJ1-5,.,TRBV16,CASSPSYSNQPQHF
TRBJ2-7,.,TRBV5-4,CASSGRGGYEQYF
TRBJ1-2,.,TRBV29-1,CSVDPGSYGYTF
TRBJ2-5,.,TRBV5-4,CASHRRDREETQYF